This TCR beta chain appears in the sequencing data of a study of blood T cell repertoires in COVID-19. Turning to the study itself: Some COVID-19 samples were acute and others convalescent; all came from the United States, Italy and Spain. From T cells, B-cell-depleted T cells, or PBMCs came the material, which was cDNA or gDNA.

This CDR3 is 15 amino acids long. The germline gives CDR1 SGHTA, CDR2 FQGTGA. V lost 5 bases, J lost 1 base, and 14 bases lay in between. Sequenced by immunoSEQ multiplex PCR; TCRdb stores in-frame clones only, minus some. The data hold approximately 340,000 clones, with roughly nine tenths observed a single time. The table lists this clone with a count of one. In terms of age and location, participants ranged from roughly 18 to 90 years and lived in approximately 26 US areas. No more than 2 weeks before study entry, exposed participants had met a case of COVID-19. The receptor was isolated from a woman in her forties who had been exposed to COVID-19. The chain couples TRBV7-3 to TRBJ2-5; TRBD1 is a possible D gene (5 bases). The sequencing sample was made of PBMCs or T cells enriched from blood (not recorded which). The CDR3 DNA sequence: TGTGCCAGCAGCCTACGTAGGGGCCGCCAAGAGACCCAGTACTTC. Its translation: CASSLRRGRQETQYF.